The 2 T cell receptor beta chains given below trace back to one sample, sequenced in a study of PD-1 blockade in mismatch repair-deficient tumors. Here immunoSEQ multiplex PCR was the method, and the copy in TCRdb shows in-frame clones only, minus some. The data contain about 130,000 clones, almost 90% of them singletons. The specimen was peripheral blood, collected approximately 73 weeks after starting pembrolizumab. These receptors came from an adult with mismatch repair-deficient cancer.

The chain uses TRBV4-2 and TRBJ2-7; 7 nucleotides align to TRBD2. V was clipped by 0 bases and J by 1 base; unmatched bases: 6. Germline V gene sequence: CDR1 LGHNA, CDR2 YNFKEQ. CDR3 length: 16 residues. CDR3 residues: CASSQEGAGTSYEQYF. CDR3 DNA: TGTGCCAGCAGCCAAGAGGGAGCGGGGACTTCCTACGAGCAGTACTTC.

This rearrangement joins TRBV30 to TRBJ2-1, with 12 nucleotides matching TRBD2. Germline CDR1 reads GTSNPN; CDR2 reads SVGIG (reference sequence). This CDR3 spans 14 amino acids. V dropped 5 bases and J dropped 5; count of bases not matched to a gene: 4. CDR3 sequence reads: CAWHTSGRNNEQFF. CDR3 bases: TGTGCCTGGCATACTAGCGGGAGGAACAATGAGCAGTTCTTC.